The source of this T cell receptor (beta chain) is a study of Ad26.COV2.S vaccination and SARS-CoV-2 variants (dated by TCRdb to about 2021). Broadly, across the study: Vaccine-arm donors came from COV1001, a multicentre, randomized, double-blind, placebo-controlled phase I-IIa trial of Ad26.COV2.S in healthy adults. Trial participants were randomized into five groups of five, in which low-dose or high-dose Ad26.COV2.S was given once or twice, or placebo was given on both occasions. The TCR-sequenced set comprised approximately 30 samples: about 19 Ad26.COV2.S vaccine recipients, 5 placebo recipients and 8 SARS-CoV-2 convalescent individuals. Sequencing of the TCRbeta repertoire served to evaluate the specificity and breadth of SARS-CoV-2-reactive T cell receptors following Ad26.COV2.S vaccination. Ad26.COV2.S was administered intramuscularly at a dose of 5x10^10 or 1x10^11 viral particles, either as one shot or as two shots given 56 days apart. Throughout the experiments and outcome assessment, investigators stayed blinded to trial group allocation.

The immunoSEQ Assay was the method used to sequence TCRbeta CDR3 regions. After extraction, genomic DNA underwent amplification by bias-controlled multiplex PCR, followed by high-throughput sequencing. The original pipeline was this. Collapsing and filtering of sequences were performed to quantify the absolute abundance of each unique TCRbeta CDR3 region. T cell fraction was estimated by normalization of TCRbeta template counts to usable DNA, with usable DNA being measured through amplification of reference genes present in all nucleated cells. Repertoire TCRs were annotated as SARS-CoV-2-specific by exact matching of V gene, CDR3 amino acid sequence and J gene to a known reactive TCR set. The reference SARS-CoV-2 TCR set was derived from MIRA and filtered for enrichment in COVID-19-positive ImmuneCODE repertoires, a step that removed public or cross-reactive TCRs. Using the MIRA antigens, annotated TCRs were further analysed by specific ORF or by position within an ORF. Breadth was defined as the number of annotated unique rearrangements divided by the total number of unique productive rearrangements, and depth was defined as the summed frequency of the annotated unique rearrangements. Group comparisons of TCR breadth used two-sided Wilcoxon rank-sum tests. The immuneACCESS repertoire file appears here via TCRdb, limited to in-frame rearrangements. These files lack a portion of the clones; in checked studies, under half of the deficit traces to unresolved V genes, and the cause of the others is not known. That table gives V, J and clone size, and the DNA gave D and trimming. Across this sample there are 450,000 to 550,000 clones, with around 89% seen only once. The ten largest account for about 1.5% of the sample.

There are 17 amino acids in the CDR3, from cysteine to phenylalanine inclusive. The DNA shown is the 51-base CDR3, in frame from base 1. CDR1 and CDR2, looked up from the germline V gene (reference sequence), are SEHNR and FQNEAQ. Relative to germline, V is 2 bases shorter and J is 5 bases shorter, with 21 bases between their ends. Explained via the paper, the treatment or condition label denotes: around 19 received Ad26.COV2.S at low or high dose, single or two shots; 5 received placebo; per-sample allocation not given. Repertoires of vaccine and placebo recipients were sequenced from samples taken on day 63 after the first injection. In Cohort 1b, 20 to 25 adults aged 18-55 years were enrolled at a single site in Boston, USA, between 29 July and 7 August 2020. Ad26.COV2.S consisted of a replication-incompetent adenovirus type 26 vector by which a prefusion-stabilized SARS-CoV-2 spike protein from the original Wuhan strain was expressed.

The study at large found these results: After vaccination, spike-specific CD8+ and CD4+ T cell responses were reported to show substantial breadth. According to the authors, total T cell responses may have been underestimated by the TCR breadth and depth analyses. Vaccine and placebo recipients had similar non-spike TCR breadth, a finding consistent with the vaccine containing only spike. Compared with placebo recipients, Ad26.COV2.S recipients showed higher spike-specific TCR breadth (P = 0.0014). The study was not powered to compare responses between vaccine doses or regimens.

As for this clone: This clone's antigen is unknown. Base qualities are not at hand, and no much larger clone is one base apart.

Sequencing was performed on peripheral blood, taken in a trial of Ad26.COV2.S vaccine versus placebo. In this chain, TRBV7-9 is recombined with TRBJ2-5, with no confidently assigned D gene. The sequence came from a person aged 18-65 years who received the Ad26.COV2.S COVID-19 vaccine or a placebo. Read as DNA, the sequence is TGTGCCAGCAGCTTAAACTTTCGGGCTAAGACCCGGGAGACCCAGTACTTC. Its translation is CASSLNFRAKTRETQYF.